A selection of T cell receptor beta chains follows, all from one sample in a study of T cell repertoires in cytomegalovirus infection. For these receptors, no antigen is known. TCRdb independently ran MiXCR on the reads; one entry per CDR3 protein. The sample has some 500,000 distinct CDR3 sequences; around two fifths are singletons. The material sequenced was cultured PBMCs, taken from culture after CMV antigen stimulation. The receptor set was obtained from a human donor in good health (CMV status not recorded). Some clones in this sample may be carry-over from other donors' samples. CDR3s include the opening cysteine and the closing phenylalanine or tryptophan. D genes are given only for firm matches. The listing skips clone size in some rows; elsewhere it reads once, few, many or a size class.

CASSLVGGPQGETQYF | TGTGCCAGCAGCTTAGTGGGGGGACCCCAGGGAGAGACCCAGTACTTC | - | TRBV7-6 | - | TRBJ2-5 | 16
CASSGGRHGYTF | TGTGCCAGCAGCGGAGGGAGGCATGGCTACACCTTC | - | TRBV12-3/TRBV12-4 | - | TRBJ1-2 | 12
CASSQVSLGWTVNTEAFF | TGTGCCAGCAGCCAAGTGTCCTTGGGGTGGACCGTGAACACTGAAGCTTTCTTT | - | TRBV14 | - | TRBJ1-1 | 18
CASSSSAGGPYEQYF | TGTGCCAGCAGCTCCTCGGCGGGAGGGCCCTACGAGCAGTACTTC | TRBD2 | TRBV7-2 | few | TRBJ2-7 | 15
CASSEAQGAGDIQYF | TGTGCCAGCAGTGAGGCCCAGGGGGCCGGAGACATTCAGTACTTC | TRBD1 | TRBV6-1 | - | TRBJ2-4 | 15
CASSLGGGPDTQYF | TGTGCCAGCAGCTTAGGAGGCGGACCAGATACGCAGTATTTT | - | TRBV7-6 | many | TRBJ2-3 | 14
CASSYSVRTGELFF | TGTGCCAGCAGCTATTCCGTCAGAACCGGGGAGCTGTTTTTT | - | TRBV7-8 | many | TRBJ2-2 | 14
CASSYEGFGNSPLHF | TGTGCCAGCAGTTACGAGGGGTTCGGGAATTCACCCCTCCACTTT | - | TRBV6-2/TRBV6-3 | - | TRBJ1-6 | 15
CASMGNRPYQQYF | TGTGCCAGCATGGGGAACAGACCCTACCAGCAGTACTTC | - | TRBV12-3/TRBV12-4 | - | TRBJ2-7 | 13
CASRRQGAKYEQYF | TGTGCCAGCAGGAGACAGGGGGCGAAGTACGAGCAGTACTTC | TRBD1 | TRBV6-1 | few | TRBJ2-7 | 14
CASSLAPPGSELFF | TGTGCCAGCAGCTTAGCCCCCCCAGGGTCGGAACTGTTTTTT | - | TRBV7-6 | once | TRBJ1-4 | 14
CASSLFTFGRETQYF | TGCGCCAGCAGCTTGTTCACATTTGGTAGGGAGACCCAGTACTTC | - | TRBV5-1 | - | TRBJ2-5 | 15
CASSPGLVRNEQFF | TGTGCCAGCAGCCCAGGACTAGTACGGAATGAGCAGTTCTTC | TRBD2 | TRBV5-5 | few | TRBJ2-1 | 14
CASSSVQETQYF | TGTGCCAGCAGCTCGGTGCAAGAGACCCAGTACTTC | - | TRBV7-6 | - | TRBJ2-5 | 12
CASSSSGTAIVGYGYTF | TGTGCCAGCAGTTCCTCCGGGACAGCCATTGTAGGCTATGGCTACACCTTC | TRBD1 | TRBV12-3/TRBV12-4 | - | TRBJ1-2 | 17
CASSSSRSWRSTEAFF | TGTGCCAGCAGTTCCTCCCGGTCGTGGAGGAGCACTGAAGCTTTCTTT | - | TRBV12-3/TRBV12-4 | - | TRBJ1-1 | 16
CASSLSRGRDNEQFF | TGCGCCAGCAGCTTGAGCCGCGGGAGAGACAATGAGCAGTTCTTC | TRBD2 | TRBV5-1 | - | TRBJ2-1 | 15
CSVGSGTDTQYF | TGCAGCGTGGGGTCGGGCACAGATACGCAGTATTTT | - | TRBV29-1 | few | TRBJ2-3 | 12
CASSLQGRGRGNQPQHF | TGTGCCAGCAGCCTACAGGGGAGAGGACGGGGGAATCAGCCCCAGCATTTT | TRBD1 | TRBV12-3/TRBV12-4 | few | TRBJ1-5 | 17
CASSLGQVADTIYF | TGTGCCAGCAGTTTAGGGCAGGTTGCAGACACCATATATTTT | - | TRBV12-3/TRBV12-4 | - | TRBJ1-3 | 14
CASSLFRSTGELFF | TGTGCCAGCAGCTTATTCAGGTCCACCGGGGAGCTGTTTTTT | - | TRBV11-2 | few | TRBJ2-2 | 14
CASRAHRSYFNQPQHF | TGTGCCAGCAGGGCACACAGGTCCTACTTCAATCAGCCCCAGCATTTT | - | TRBV11-1 | - | TRBJ1-5 | 16
CASGLVSARHEQYF | TGTGCTAGTGGTTTGGTAAGCGCGCGCCACGAGCAGTACTTC | - | TRBV12-5 | few | TRBJ2-7 | 14
CASRGDRRYSNQPQHF | TGTGCCAGCAGGGGGGACCGAAGGTATAGCAATCAGCCCCAGCATTTT | - | TRBV6-1 | few | TRBJ1-5 | 16
CASSLGSGEGLTF | TGTGCCAGCAGCTTAGGAAGCGGGGAGGGCCTCACCTTC | - | TRBV7-2 | - | TRBJ1-2 | 13
CASSTRQGLETQYF | TGTGCCAGCTCAACTCGACAGGGTCTCGAGACCCAGTACTTC | TRBD1 | TRBV5-4 | - | TRBJ2-5 | 14
CASSFSGTRDEQYF | TGTGCCAGCAGTTTTTCCGGGACGCGAGACGAGCAGTACTTC | - | TRBV28 | few | TRBJ2-7 | 14
CASSEGVLVETQYF | TGTGCCAGCAGTGAGGGGGTTCTAGTGGAGACCCAGTACTTC | - | TRBV28 | - | TRBJ2-5 | 14
CASRGQTQETQYF | TGTGCCAGCAGAGGACAGACCCAAGAGACCCAGTACTTC | - | TRBV12-3/TRBV12-4 | few | TRBJ2-5 | 13